A selection of T cell receptor beta chains follows, all from one sample in a study of T cell responses to AZD1222 COVID-19 vaccine. Produced via immunoSEQ multiplex PCR; TCRdb's table is partial and in-frame only. The top ten clones hold over 0.95% of a sample with some 200,000 clones, 85% to 95% of them seen once. The sequenced sample was peripheral blood, obtained 28 days after the second AZD1222 dose. The origin of the receptors is an adult who received the AZD1222 COVID-19 vaccine. CDR3s include the opening cysteine and the closing phenylalanine or tryptophan. Each record gives: V gene, J gene, clone size, D gene, CDR3 DNA, CDR3 protein. The D gene is left open where the match is weak. Clone size, where shown, is once, few, many, or a class for clones that have expanded.

V gene: TRBV5-1
J gene: TRBJ1-1
clone size: once
D gene: -
CDR3 DNA: TGCGCCAGCAGCTTGGCGAGGGACAACCTAAACACTGAAGCTTTCTTT
CDR3 protein: CASSLARDNLNTEAFF

V gene: TRBV7-2
J gene: TRBJ1-3
clone size: -
D gene: TRBD1
CDR3 DNA: TGTGCCAGCAGCCTACAGGGGGCGCCGTCTGGAAACACCATATATTTT
CDR3 protein: CASSLQGAPSGNTIYF

V gene: TRBV19
J gene: TRBJ2-1
clone size: -
D gene: TRBD1
CDR3 DNA: TGTGCCAGTAGTATAGATGTGACAGGGGGCTACAATGAGCAGTTCTTC
CDR3 protein: CASSIDVTGGYNEQFF

V gene: TRBV2
J gene: TRBJ1-5
clone size: -
D gene: -
CDR3 DNA: TGTGCCAGCAGAGAAGAGGGGCTGAGCAATCAGCCCCAGCATTTT
CDR3 protein: CASREEGLSNQPQHF

V gene: TRBV19
J gene: TRBJ2-7
clone size: -
D gene: -
CDR3 DNA: TGTGCCAGTAGTACCTCAGACTCCGGCTCCTACGAGCAGTACTTC
CDR3 protein: CASSTSDSGSYEQYF

V gene: TRBV13
J gene: TRBJ2-1
clone size: -
D gene: -
CDR3 DNA: TGTGCCAGCAGTCCTCGGGGGGCCCACCCCTACAATGAGCAGTTCTTC
CDR3 protein: CASSPRGAHPYNEQFF

V gene: TRBV19
J gene: TRBJ1-5
clone size: -
D gene: -
CDR3 DNA: TGTGCCAGTAGTATAGATCTGGGGAGGCTCAATCAGCCCCAGCATTTT
CDR3 protein: CASSIDLGRLNQPQHF

V gene: TRBV4-1
J gene: TRBJ1-6
clone size: -
D gene: -
CDR3 DNA: TGCGCCAGCAGCCAAGCCACAGGGTATGGTCTCAATTCACCCCTCCACTTT
CDR3 protein: CASSQATGYGLNSPLHF

V gene: TRBV6-5
J gene: TRBJ1-1
clone size: -
D gene: -
CDR3 DNA: TGTGCCAGCAGAAAGCCAGGGAATGAAGCTTTCTTT
CDR3 protein: CASRKPGNEAFF

V gene: TRBV28
J gene: TRBJ1-4
clone size: once
D gene: -
CDR3 DNA: TGTGCCAGCAGCCAAGCCTGGGGGCCTAATGAAAAACTGTTTTTT
CDR3 protein: CASSQAWGPNEKLFF

V gene: TRBV5-4
J gene: TRBJ2-3
clone size: -
D gene: -
CDR3 DNA: TGTGCCAGCAGCGAGGTCGGAAGAGTCGCAGATACGCAGTATTTT
CDR3 protein: CASSEVGRVADTQYF